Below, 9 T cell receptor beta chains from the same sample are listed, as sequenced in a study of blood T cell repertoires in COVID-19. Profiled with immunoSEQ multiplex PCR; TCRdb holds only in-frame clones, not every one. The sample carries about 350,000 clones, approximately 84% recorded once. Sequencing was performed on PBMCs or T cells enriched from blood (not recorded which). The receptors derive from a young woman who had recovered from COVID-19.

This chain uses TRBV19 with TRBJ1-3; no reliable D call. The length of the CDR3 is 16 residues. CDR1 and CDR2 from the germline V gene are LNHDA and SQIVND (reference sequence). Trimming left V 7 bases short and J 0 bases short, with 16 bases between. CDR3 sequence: CASIQPGGTSGNTIYF. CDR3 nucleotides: TGTGCCAGTATCCAACCGGGTGGCACCTCTGGAAACACCATATATTTT.

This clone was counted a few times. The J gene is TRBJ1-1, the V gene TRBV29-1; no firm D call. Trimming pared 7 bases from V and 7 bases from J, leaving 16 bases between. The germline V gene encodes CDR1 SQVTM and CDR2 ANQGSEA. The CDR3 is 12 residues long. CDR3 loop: CSAAVGEDEAFF. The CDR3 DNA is TGCAGCGCGGCCGTCGGGGAAGATGAAGCTTTCTTT.

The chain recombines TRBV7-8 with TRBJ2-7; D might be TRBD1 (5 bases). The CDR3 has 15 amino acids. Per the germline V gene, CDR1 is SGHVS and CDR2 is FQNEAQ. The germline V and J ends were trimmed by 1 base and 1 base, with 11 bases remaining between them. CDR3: CASSLGNRISYEQYF. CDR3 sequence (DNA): TGTGCCAGCAGCTTAGGAAACAGGATTTCCTACGAGCAGTACTTC.

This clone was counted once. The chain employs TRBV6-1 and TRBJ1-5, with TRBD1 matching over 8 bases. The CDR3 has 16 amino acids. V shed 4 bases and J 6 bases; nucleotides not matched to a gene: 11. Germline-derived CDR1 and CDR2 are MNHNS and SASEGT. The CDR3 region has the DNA TGTGCCAGCAGTGTCGCGACAGGGGTATGGGGTCAGCCCCAGCATTTT. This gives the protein CASSVATGVWGQPQHF.

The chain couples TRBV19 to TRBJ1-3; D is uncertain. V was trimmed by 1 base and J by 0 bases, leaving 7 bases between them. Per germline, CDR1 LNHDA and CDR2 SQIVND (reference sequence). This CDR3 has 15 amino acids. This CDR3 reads CASSIATGSGNTIYF. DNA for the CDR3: TGTGCCAGTAGTATAGCAACGGGCTCTGGAAACACCATATATTTT.

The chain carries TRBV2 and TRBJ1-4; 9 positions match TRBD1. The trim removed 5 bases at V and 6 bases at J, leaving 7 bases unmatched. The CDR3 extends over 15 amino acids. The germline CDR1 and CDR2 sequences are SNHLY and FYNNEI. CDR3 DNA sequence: TGTGCCAGCAGTTCGACCGGGACAGGGTATGAAAAACTGTTTTTT. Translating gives CASSSTGTGYEKLFF. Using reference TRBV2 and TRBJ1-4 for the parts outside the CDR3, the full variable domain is EPEVTQTPSHQVTQMGQEVILRCVPISNHLYFYWYRQILGQKVEFLVSFYNNEISEKSEIFDDQFSVERPDGSNFTLKIRSTKLEDSAMYFCASSSTGTGYEKLFFGSGTQLSVL.

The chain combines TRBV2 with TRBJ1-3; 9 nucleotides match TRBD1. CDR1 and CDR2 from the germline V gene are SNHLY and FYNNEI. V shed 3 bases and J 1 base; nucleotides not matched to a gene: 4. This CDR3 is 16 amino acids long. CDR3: CASSDRTGVSGNTIYF. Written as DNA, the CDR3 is TGTGCCAGCAGTGACAGGACAGGGGTTTCTGGAAACACCATATATTTT. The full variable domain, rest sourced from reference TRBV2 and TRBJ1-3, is EPEVTQTPSHQVTQMGQEVILRCVPISNHLYFYWYRQILGQKVEFLVSFYNNEISEKSEIFDDQFSVERPDGSNFTLKIRSTKLEDSAMYFCASSDRTGVSGNTIYFGEGSWLTVV.

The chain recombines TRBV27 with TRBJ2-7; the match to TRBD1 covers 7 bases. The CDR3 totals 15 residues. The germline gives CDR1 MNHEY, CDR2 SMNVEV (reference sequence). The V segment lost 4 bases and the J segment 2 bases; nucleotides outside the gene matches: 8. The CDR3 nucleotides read TGTGCCAGCAGTTCCTTGACAGGGCGGACCTACGAGCAGTACTTC. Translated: CASSSLTGRTYEQYF.

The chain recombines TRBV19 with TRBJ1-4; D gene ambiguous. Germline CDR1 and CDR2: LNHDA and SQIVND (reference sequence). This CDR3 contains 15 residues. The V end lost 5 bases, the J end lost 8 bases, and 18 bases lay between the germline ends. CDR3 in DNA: TGTGCCAGTAGTCTAAGACTACAAGGCGGGGAAAAACTGTTTTTT. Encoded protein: CASSLRLQGGEKLFF.